The rows below give T cell receptor beta chains drawn from one sample of a study of CD8+ T cells in alopecia areata. Using immunoSEQ multiplex PCR, the repertoire was profiled, and TCRdb retains in-frame clones only, with some absent. The data show about 220,000 clones, about three fifths seen once. Sequencing was performed on CD4+ T cells sorted from blood, taken at week 4, from a patient treated with tofacitinib. The receptors stem from a human donor with alopecia areata. The CDR3 runs from the conserved cysteine through the conserved F or W. D genes are given only for firm matches. Not every row has a clone size; where given, it reads once, few, many or a size class.

>TRBV15|.|.|TRBJ1-6
TGTGCCACCAGCAGCCTTGGACATACCATGAGCTCCTATAATTCACCCCTCCACTTT
CATSSLGHTMSSYNSPLHF
>TRBV7-6|.|many|TRBJ1-2
TGTGCCAGCAGCCCCGAGGCGGGGGGCGAAGGGGGCTACACCTTC
CASSPEAGGEGGYTF
>TRBV29-1|TRBD2|.|TRBJ2-3
TGCAGCGGATCGGGGGGATGGGATACGCAGTATTTT
CSGSGGWDTQYF
>TRBV9|.|.|TRBJ2-6
TGTGCCAGCAGCGTAGGTGGCTCTGGGGCCAACGTCCTGACTTTC
CASSVGGSGANVLTF
>TRBV27|.|.|TRBJ1-1
TGTGCCAGCAGTTTATACCCCCCCGGCAGGCCCACGAACACTGAAGCTTTCTTT
CASSLYPPGRPTNTEAFF
>TRBV7-2|.|few|TRBJ1-2
TGTGCCAGCAGCAAGGACACCTACTATGGCTACACCTTC
CASSKDTYYGYTF
>TRBV2|.|.|TRBJ1-2
TGTGCCAGCAGGGACACTAACTATGGCTACACCTTC
CASRDTNYGYTF
>TRBV5-6|.|.|TRBJ1-2
TGTGCCAGCAGCTTGTCGGGTGACTATGGCTACACCTTC
CASSLSGDYGYTF
>TRBV6-1|.|once|TRBJ1-1
TGTGCCAGCAGTGATCTCAGGGGTTCAGCTTTCTTT
CASSDLRGSAFF
>TRBV11-1|.|.|TRBJ2-7
TGTGCCAGCAGCTTATTAGGGTTGAGCGGAGCCAGCTCCTACGAGCAGTACTTC
CASSLLGLSGASSYEQYF
>TRBV25-1|TRBD2|.|TRBJ2-7
TGTGCCAGCAGTGATCCTAGCGGGGGGGCGTACGAGCAGTACTTC
CASSDPSGGAYEQYF
>TRBV7-3|.|.|TRBJ2-1
TGTGCCAGCAGCTCATCGTTAAGTGAGCAGTTCTTC
CASSSSLSEQFF
>TRBV30|.|.|TRBJ2-1
TGTGCCTGGAGTACGGGAATGAATGAGCAGTTCTTC
CAWSTGMNEQFF